The sequence of this T cell receptor beta chain was determined in a study of lymphopenia after photon versus proton radiotherapy. Whole-study results and caveats: Post-nadir diversity loss with photons came from oligoclonal expansion, particularly CD8+ Temra cells.

The V gene's germline CDR1 is LNHDA and CDR2 SQIVND (reference sequence). The germline V and J ends were trimmed by 5 bases and 5 bases, with 13 bases remaining between them. The CDR3 consists of 14 residues. Produced via immunoSEQ multiplex PCR; TCRdb's table is partial and in-frame only. The sample includes roughly 35,000 clones, over 75% of them seen just once. Notes on this clone: Its antigen is not known.

The sample consisted of peripheral blood, taken from a patient treated with photon-based radiotherapy. V usage is TRBV19 and J usage is TRBJ1-5; D perhaps matches TRBD1 (5 bases). The clonotype originates from a man in his forties or fifties with gastric cancer. CDR3: CASSSDSYYQPQHF. In DNA, the CDR3 is TGTGCCAGTAGTTCCGACAGTTACTATCAGCCCCAGCATTTT.